Each of the 8 T cell receptor beta chains below was sequenced from the same sample in a study of blood T cell repertoires in COVID-19. The method was immunoSEQ multiplex PCR; TCRdb's version includes in-frame clones alone and lacks a portion of them. The profile covers about 190,000 clones, with about nine tenths appearing a single time and 6.7% taken by the ten largest. The sample was peripheral blood. These receptors all come from a man aged 40-49 years with acute or convalescent COVID-19.

This chain connects TRBV7-9 to TRBJ1-1; 7 bases line up with TRBD1. Trimming removed 5 bases from V and 0 bases from J; junction bases left unmatched: 9. The CDR3 extends over 16 amino acids. In germline, CDR1 is SEHNR, CDR2 FQNEAQ (reference sequence). Here the CDR3 reads CASSRGGQLMNTEAFF. The CDR3, as DNA: TGTGCCAGCAGCCGAGGGGGACAGCTTATGAACACTGAAGCTTTCTTT.

V gene TRBV5-1 combines with J gene TRBJ1-6, with D tentatively TRBD1 (6 bases). Trimming shortened V by 4 bases and J by 5 bases, and 10 bases separated the two germline ends. CDR1 is SGHRS, CDR2 YFSETQ, per germline. The CDR3 spans 14 residues. CDR3 region: CASSGQGNNSPLHF. The CDR3 DNA is TGCGCCAGCAGCGGTCAGGGGAATAATTCACCCCTCCACTTT.

This sequence joins TRBV24-1 and TRBJ2-1; 7 bases are shared with TRBD1. The CDR3 consists of 15 residues. Germline values: CDR1 KGHDR, CDR2 SFDVKD. J gave up 5 bases and V 5 bases, and 8 bases lay outside the gene matches. The CDR3 nucleotides are TGTGCCACCAGTGCCTCGAGACAGGGCCACAATGAGCAGTTCTTC. This codes for CATSASRQGHNEQFF.

V usage is TRBV6-2 or TRBV6-3 and J usage is TRBJ2-1; D gene uncertain. Germline V gene sequence: CDR1 MNHEY, CDR2 SVGEGT. The CDR3 runs 17 residues. Trimming cost V 2 bases and J 4 bases, with 18 bases left between them. The CDR3: CASSYPLGSPKYNEQFF. CDR3 coding DNA: TGTGCCAGCAGTTACCCTCTGGGCAGCCCTAAATACAATGAGCAGTTCTTC.

The chain has TRBV2 and TRBJ1-2, with no clear D. The germline CDR1 and CDR2 sequences are SNHLY and FYNNEI. Trimming stripped 8 bases from V and 0 bases from J, with 13 bases between. CDR3 length: 14 residues. CDR3 amino acids: CASRTPRANYGYTF. CDR3 nucleotides: TGTGCCAGCCGTACCCCCCGAGCTAACTATGGCTACACCTTC.

A single count supports this clone. The chain links TRBV6-2 or TRBV6-3 to TRBJ2-4, with a weak D call TRBD1 (7 bases). V lost 4 bases and J 0 bases, leaving 10 bases between the germline ends. The CDR3 is made up of 15 amino acids. Per the germline V gene, CDR1 is MNHEY and CDR2 is SVGEGT. CDR3 loop: CASSSRGAAKNIQYF. CDR3 DNA sequence: TGTGCCAGCAGTTCCAGGGGGGCAGCCAAAAACATTCAGTACTTC.

The V call is TRBV15, the J call TRBJ2-4; 7 bases line up with TRBD1. The CDR3 has 14 residues. After removal of 5 bases from V and 5 bases from J, the junction contained 6 bases not matched to a gene. Germline V CDR1 and CDR2: LNHNV, YYDKDF (reference sequence). The CDR3 DNA is TGTGCCACCAGCGGCCCCGGGACAGAAAACATTCAGTACTTC. Encoded protein: CATSGPGTENIQYF.

In this sample, this clone turned up once. The chain recombines TRBV6-2 or TRBV6-3 with TRBJ1-2; possibly TRBD1 for D (6 bases). The V end lost 4 bases, the J end lost 4 bases, and 10 bases lay between the germline ends. The CDR3 length is 13 residues. From germline, CDR1 is MNHEY and CDR2 SVGEGT. The CDR3 region is CASSFQGSYGYTF. The CDR3 DNA reads as TGTGCCAGCAGTTTCCAGGGGTCCTATGGCTACACCTTC.